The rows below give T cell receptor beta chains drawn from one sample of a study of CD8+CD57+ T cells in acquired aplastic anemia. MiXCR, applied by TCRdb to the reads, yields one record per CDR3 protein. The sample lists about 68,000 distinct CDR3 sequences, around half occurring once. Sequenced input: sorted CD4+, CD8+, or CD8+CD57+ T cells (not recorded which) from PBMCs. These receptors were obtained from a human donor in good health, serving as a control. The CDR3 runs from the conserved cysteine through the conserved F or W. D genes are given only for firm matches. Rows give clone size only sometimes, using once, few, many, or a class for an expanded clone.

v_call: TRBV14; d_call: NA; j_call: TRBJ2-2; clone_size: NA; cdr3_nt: TGTGCCAGCAGCCAAGAATACGGACTCGGGGAGCTGTTTTTT; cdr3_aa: CASSQEYGLGELFF
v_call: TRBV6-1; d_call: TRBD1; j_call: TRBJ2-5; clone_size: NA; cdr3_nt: TGTGCCACCTCCTTGACAGGGTGGGGATACTTC; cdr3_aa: CATSLTGWGYF
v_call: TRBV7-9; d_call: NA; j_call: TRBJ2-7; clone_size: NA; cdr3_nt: TGTGCCAGCAGTGACAGGTCCTACGAGCAGTACTTC; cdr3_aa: CASSDRSYEQYF
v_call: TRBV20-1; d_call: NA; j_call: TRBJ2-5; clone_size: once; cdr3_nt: TGCAGTGCTAGTGGGGGAAAGGAGGGGCCCCAAGAGACCCAGTACTTC; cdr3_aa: CSASGGKEGPQETQYF
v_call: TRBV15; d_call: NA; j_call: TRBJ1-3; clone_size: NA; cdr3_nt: TGTGCCACCGGGGAGGGACGAACCTCTGGAAACACCATATATTTT; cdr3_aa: CATGEGRTSGNTIYF
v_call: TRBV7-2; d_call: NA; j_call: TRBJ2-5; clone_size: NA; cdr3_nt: TGTGCCAGCAGCTTAGTCGAGGAGACCCAGTACTTC; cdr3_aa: CASSLVEETQYF
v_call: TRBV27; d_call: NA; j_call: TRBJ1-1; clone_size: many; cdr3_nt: TGTGCCAGCAGTTTATCGGGCCCGCTTGAAGCTTTCTTT; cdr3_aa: CASSLSGPLEAFF
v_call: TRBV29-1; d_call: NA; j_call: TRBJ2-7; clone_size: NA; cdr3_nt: TGCAGCGTCGGCCGGGACGGCACCTCCTACGAGCAGTACTTC; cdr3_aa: CSVGRDGTSYEQYF
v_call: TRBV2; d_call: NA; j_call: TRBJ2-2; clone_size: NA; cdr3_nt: TGTGCCAGCAGTGAGGGTTCGATGAACACCGGGGAGCTGTTTTTT; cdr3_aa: CASSEGSMNTGELFF
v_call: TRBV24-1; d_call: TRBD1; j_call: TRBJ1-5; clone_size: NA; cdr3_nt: TGTGCCACCAGTGATGACAGGGGTAGCAATCAGCCCCAGCATTTT; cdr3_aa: CATSDDRGSNQPQHF
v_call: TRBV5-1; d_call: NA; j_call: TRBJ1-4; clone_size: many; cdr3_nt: TGCGCCAGCAAAACCCGGGACGCTGATGAAAAACTGTTTTTT; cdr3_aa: CASKTRDADEKLFF
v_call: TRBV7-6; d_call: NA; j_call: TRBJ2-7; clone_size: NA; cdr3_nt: TGTGCCAGCAGCTCTGAGTGGGGCTACGAGCAGTACTTC; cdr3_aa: CASSSEWGYEQYF
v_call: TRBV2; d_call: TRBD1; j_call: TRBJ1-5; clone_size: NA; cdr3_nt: TGTGCCAGCAGCGGACAGGTCAATCAGCCCCAGCATTTT; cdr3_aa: CASSGQVNQPQHF
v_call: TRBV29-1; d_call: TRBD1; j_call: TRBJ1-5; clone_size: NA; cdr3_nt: TGCAGCGTTGGACCCGGGACAGGGAATCAGCCCCAGCATTTT; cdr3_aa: CSVGPGTGNQPQHF
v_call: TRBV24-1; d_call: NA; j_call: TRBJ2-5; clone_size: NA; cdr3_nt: TGTGCCACCAGTGATTTCTTTGAGACCCAGTACTTC; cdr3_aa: CATSDFFETQYF
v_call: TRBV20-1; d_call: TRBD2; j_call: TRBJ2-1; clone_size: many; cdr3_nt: TGCAGTGCGGGAACTAGCGGATCCTACAATGAGCAGTTCTTC; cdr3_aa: CSAGTSGSYNEQFF
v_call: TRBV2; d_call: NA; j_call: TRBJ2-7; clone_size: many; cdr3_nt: TGTGCCCGCTCGATAAGCAGAGGCTCCTACGAGCAGTACTTC; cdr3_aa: CARSISRGSYEQYF
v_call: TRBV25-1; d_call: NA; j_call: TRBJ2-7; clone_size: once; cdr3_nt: TGCGCCAGCAGCCAAGATCCGGCTCACAGCAGCTACGAGCAGTACTTC; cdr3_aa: CASSQDPAHSSYEQYF
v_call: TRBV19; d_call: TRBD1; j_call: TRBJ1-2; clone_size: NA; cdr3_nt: TGTGCCAGTAGTACGCCGGGACAGGGGGCTCTCTATGGCTACACCTTC; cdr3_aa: CASSTPGQGALYGYTF
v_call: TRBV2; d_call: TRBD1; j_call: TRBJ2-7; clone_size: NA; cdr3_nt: TGTGCCAGCAGGGACAGGGGGTACTACGAGCAGTACTTC; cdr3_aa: CASRDRGYYEQYF
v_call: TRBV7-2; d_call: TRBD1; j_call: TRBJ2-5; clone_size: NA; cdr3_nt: TGCGCCAGCAGTCGCGGACAGGGTGGTGAGACCCAGTACTTC; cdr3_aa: CASSRGQGGETQYF
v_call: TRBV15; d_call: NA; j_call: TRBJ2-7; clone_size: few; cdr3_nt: TGTGCCACCAGCAGAGGACCTGGGGACACCTCCTACGAGCAGTACTTC; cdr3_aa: CATSRGPGDTSYEQYF
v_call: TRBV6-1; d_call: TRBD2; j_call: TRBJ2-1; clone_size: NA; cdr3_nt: TGTGCCAGCGGTGAAGGACTAGCGGAATACAATGAGCAGTTCTTC; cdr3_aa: CASGEGLAEYNEQFF
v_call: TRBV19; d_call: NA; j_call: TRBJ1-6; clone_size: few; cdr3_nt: TGTGCCAGCAGGGAACACTCACCCCTCCACTTT; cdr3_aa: CASREHSPLHF
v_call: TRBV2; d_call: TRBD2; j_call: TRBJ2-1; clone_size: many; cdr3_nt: TGTGCCAGCAAAAGGACTAGCGGATACAGCTCCTACAATGAGCAGTTCTTC; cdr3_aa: CASKRTSGYSSYNEQFF
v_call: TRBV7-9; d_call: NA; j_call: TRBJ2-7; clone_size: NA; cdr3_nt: TGTGCCAGCAGCTTATCAGCCGCCACCTACGAGCAGTACTTC; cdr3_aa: CASSLSAATYEQYF
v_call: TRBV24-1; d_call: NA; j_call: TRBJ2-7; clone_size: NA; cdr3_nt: TGTGCCACCAGTGATTTAGGACGGCTGATTTCCTACGAGCAGTACTTC; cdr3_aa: CATSDLGRLISYEQYF
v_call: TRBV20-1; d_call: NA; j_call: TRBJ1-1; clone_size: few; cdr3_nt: TGCAGTGCTAGAGCTGGGGGAGGGCCTGAAGCTTTCTTT; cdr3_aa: CSARAGGGPEAFF
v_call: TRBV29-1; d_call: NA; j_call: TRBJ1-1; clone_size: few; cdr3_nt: TGCAGCGTTGCGAACACTGAAGCTTTCTTT; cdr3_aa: CSVANTEAFF
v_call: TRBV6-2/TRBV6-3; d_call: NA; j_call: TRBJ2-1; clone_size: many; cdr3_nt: TGTGCCAGCAGCTGGGGGCCCAATGAGCAGTTCTTC; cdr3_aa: CASSWGPNEQFF
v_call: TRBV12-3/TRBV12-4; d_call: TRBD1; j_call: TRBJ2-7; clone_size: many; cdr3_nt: TGTGCCAGCAGTCACCGGACAGGGCTGGACGAGCAGTACTTC; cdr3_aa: CASSHRTGLDEQYF
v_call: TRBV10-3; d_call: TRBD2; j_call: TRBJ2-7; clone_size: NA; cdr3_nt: TGTGCCATCAGTGAGTCTCGCGGGAGGAACGAGCAGTACTTC; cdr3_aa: CAISESRGRNEQYF
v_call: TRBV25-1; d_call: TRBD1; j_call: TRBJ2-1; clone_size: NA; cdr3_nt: TGTGCCATCAGGGAGGGACAGGGGCGAACTGAAGCTTTCTTC; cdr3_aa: CAIREGQGRTEAFF
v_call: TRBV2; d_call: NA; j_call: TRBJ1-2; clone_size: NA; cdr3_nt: TGTGCCAGCAGGGTACAGGCCTACTATGGCTACACCTTC; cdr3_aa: CASRVQAYYGYTF
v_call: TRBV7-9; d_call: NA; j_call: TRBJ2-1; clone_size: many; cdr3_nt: TGTGCCAGCAGCCCACGCGGACAGAACTACAATGAGCAGTTCTTC; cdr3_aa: CASSPRGQNYNEQFF
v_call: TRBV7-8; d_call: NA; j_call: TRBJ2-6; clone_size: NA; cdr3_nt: TGTGCCAGCAGCTCGAGTGGGGCCAACGTCCTGACTTTC; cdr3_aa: CASSSSGANVLTF
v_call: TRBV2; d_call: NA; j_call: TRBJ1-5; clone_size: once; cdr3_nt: TGTGCCAGCAAGCCTGGACTCAATCAGCCCCAGCATTTT; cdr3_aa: CASKPGLNQPQHF
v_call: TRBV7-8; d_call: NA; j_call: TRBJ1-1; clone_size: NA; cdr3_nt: TGTGCCAGCAGCTTAAGCGGAAACATTGAAGCTTTCTTT; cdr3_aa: CASSLSGNIEAFF
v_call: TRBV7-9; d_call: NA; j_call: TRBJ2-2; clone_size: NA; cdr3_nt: TGTGCCAGCAGCTTACCGGGACTCGGGGAGCTGTTTTTT; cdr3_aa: CASSLPGLGELFF
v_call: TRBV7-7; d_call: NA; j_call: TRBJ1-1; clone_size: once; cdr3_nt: TGTGCTAGAACCACCCCCGGGGCGATTGAAGCTTTCTTT; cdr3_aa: CARTTPGAIEAFF
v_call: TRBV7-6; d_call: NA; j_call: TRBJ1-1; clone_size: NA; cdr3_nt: TGTGCCAGCAGCTTAGGACAAAGCACTGAAGCTTTCTTT; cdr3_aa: CASSLGQSTEAFF
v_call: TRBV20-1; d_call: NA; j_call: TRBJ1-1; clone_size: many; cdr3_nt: TGCAGTGCTAGGGCACACGGAACCTATGAAGCTTTCTTT; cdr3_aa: CSARAHGTYEAFF
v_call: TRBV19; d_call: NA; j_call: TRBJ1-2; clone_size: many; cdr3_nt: TGTGCCAGTATGCTGAACTATGGCTACACCTTC; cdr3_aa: CASMLNYGYTF
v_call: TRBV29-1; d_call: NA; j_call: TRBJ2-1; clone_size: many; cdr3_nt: TGCAGCGTTGGTAGCGAGCCTTGCAATGAGCAGTTCTTC; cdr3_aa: CSVGSEPCNEQFF
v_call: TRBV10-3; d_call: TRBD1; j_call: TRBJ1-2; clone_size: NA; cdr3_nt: TGTGCCATCAGGCCCTGGGACAGGGAAGCGGAAGGCTACACCTTC; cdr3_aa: CAIRPWDREAEGYTF
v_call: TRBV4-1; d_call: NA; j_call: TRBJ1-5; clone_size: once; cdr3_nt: TGCGCCAGCAATTCAGCGTTGAATAGCAATCAGCCCCAGCATTTT; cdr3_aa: CASNSALNSNQPQHF
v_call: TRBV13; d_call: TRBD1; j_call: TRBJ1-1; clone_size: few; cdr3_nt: TGTGCCAGCAGCCCCAGCCCGACAGGGGACACTGAAGCTTTCTTT; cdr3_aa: CASSPSPTGDTEAFF
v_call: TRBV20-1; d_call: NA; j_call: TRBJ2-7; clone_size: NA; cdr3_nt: TGCAGTGCTAGTGATGGACAGCCCTACGAGCAGTACTTC; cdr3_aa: CSASDGQPYEQYF
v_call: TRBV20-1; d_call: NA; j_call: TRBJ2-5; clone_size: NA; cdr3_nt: TGCAGTGCCGCCGGTGAGACCCAGTACTTC; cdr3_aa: CSAAGETQYF
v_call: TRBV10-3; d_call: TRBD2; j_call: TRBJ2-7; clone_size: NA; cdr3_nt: TGTGCCATCACCAAAACTAGCGGGGGACACGAGCAGTACTTC; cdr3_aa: CAITKTSGGHEQYF
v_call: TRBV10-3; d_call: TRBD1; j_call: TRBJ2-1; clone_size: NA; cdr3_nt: TGTGCCATCGAGGGGGGACAGGGGGCAAACAATGAGCAGTTCTTC; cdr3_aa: CAIEGGQGANNEQFF
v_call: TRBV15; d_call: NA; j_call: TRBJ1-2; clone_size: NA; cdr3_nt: TGTGCCACCAGCAGAGATGAGTATGGCTACACCTTC; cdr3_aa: CATSRDEYGYTF
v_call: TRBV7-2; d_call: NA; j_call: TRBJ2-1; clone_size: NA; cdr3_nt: TGTGCCAGCAGCTTAGACACGAATGAGCAGTTCTTC; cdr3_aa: CASSLDTNEQFF
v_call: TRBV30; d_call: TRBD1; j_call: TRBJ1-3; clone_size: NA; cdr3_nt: TGTGCCTGGAGCTGGGTGGGGACAGCTGGAAACACCATATATTTT; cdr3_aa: CAWSWVGTAGNTIYF
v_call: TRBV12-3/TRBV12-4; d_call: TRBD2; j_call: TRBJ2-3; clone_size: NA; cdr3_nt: TGTGCCAGCAGTTCTACTAGCGGGGGGTCTACAGATACGCAGTATTTT; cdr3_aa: CASSSTSGGSTDTQYF
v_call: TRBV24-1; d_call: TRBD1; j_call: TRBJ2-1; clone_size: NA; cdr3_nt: TGTGCCACCAGTGATCCTCGACAGGGGCGCAATGAGCAGTTCTTC; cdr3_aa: CATSDPRQGRNEQFF
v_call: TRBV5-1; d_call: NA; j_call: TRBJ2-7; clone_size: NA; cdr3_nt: TGCGCCAGCAGCGTGGCTACAGGGTACGAGCAGTACTTC; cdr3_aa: CASSVATGYEQYF